A single sample gave rise to the 12 T cell receptor beta chains below, sequenced in a study of T cell responses to AZD1222 COVID-19 vaccine. Data came from immunoSEQ multiplex PCR; TCRdb stores just in-frame clones and leaves some out. Of 210,000 or so clones listed, around 94% are singletons. Specimen: peripheral blood, collected 28 days after the second dose of the MenACWY control vaccine. The origin of the receptors is an adult who received the MenACWY meningococcal vaccine as a control.

The rearrangement links TRBV6-5 to TRBJ2-7; TRBD2 matches at 10 bases. There are 13 residues in the CDR3. Germline V gives CDR1 MNHEY, CDR2 SVGAGI. J lost 13 bases, V lost 5 bases, and 11 bases had no gene match. The CDR3 sequence: CASSRTSGDPTYF. Here the CDR3 DNA reads TGTGCCAGCAGTAGGACTAGCGGAGACCCTACTTACTTC.

This clone was counted a single time. The chain uses TRBV5-6 and TRBJ2-5; 9 bases agree with TRBD1. The CDR3 is 15 amino acids. The germline CDR1 and CDR2 sequences are SGHDT and YYEEEE. V was pared by 0 bases and J by 5 bases, with 5 bases of the junction left unmatched. CDR3 DNA: TGTGCCAGCAGCTTGGACAGGGGGCTGCGGGAGACCCAGTACTTC. Translating it yields CASSLDRGLRETQYF.

V gene TRBV7-9 combines with J gene TRBJ1-2, with 7 bases that match TRBD1. Germline V gene lookup returns CDR1 SEHNR and CDR2 FQNEAQ (reference sequence). V trimming: 1 base; J trimming: 3 bases; junction bases outside the gene matches: 8. CDR3 size: 16 residues. The CDR3 region is CASSLDRGQVDYGYTF. CDR3 DNA: TGTGCCAGCAGCTTAGACCGCGGACAGGTCGACTATGGCTACACCTTC.

V usage is TRBV19 and J usage is TRBJ2-1; TRBD1 matches at 7 bases. Per germline, CDR1 LNHDA and CDR2 SQIVND (reference sequence). The CDR3 spans 16 residues. The ends lost 6 bases at V and 3 bases at J; junction bases unmatched: 11. This CDR3 reads CASSHSRGQIYNEQFF. CDR3 DNA sequence: TGTGCCAGTAGCCACAGTAGGGGACAGATCTACAATGAGCAGTTCTTC. Combining the CDR3 with reference TRBV19 and TRBJ2-1 gives the whole variable domain DGGITQSPKYLFRKEGQNVTLSCEQNLNHDAMYWYRQDPGQGLRLIYYSQIVNDFQKGDIAEGYSVSREKKESFPLTVTSAQKNPTAFYLCASSHSRGQIYNEQFFGPGTRLTVL.

The chain links TRBV19 to TRBJ2-2; perhaps TRBD1 as D (5 bases). This CDR3 is 15 amino acids long. Germline CDR1 is LNHDA and CDR2 is SQIVND (reference sequence). The V end was cut by 1 base, the J end by 1 base, with 7 bases between. The CDR3 region has the DNA TGTGCCAGTAGTATAGTTAGGGGGAACACCGGGGAGCTGTTTTTT. This gives the protein CASSIVRGNTGELFF.

The chain has TRBV6-1 and TRBJ2-7; the D gene is possibly TRBD2 (6 bases). This CDR3 has 15 amino acids. The V end was cut by 1 base, the J end by 0 bases, with 10 bases between. Germline-derived CDR1 and CDR2 are MNHNS and SASEGT. This CDR3 reads CASSEEEGTSYEQYF. For the CDR3, the DNA is TGTGCCAGCAGTGAAGAGGAGGGGACCTCCTACGAGCAGTACTTC.

The rearrangement joins TRBV7-2 to TRBJ1-1, with D unresolved. The germline CDR1 and CDR2 sequences are SGHTA and FQGNSA. V was shortened by 4 bases and J by 4 bases, with 10 bases between the two germline ends. This CDR3 comprises 13 residues. CDR3 bases: TGTGCCAGCAGCTCGAAAACTGCCACTGAAGCTTTCTTT. It codes for CASSSKTATEAFF. The full variable domain, completed using reference TRBV7-2 and TRBJ1-1, is GAGVSQSPSNKVTEKGKDVELRCDPISGHTALYWYRQSLGQGLEFLIYFQGNSAPDKSGLPSDRFSAERTGGSVSTLTIQRTQQEDSAVYLCASSSKTATEAFFGQGTRLTVV.

This clone was seen a few times. The V and J genes are TRBV19 and TRBJ1-4; 7 bases match TRBD1. The V gene end was trimmed by 5 bases and the J gene end by 3 bases; junction bases not matched to a gene: 6. The CDR3 runs 15 residues. Germline CDR1 reads LNHDA; CDR2 reads SQIVND (reference sequence). The CDR3 is CASSPRQGSNEKLFF. The CDR3 region has the DNA TGTGCCAGTAGTCCTCGACAGGGATCTAATGAAAAACTGTTTTTT.

This chain joins TRBV2 and TRBJ2-1; the D call may be TRBD1 or TRBD2 (6 bases each). The germline V gene encodes CDR1 SNHLY and CDR2 FYNNEI. V lost 11 bases, J lost 6 bases, and 17 bases lay in between. The CDR3 has 13 amino acids. CDR3 region: CAVPGAKSNEQFF. CDR3 DNA: TGTGCCGTCCCGGGGGCCAAGAGCAATGAGCAGTTCTTC.

A single count supports this clone. The V call is TRBV5-5, the J call TRBJ1-1, with 11 bases lining up with TRBD1. Germline CDR1 reads SGHKS; CDR2 reads YYEKEE (reference sequence). Trimming removed 8 bases from V and 1 base from J; junction bases left unmatched: 4. The CDR3 runs 14 residues. The CDR3 sequence is CASRTGGGNTEAFF. CDR3 DNA: TGTGCCAGTAGGACAGGGGGCGGGAACACTGAAGCTTTCTTT.

This chain uses TRBV2 with TRBJ2-5; TRBD1 or TRBD2 may be the D gene (5 bases each). V dropped 8 bases and J dropped 4 bases, with 20 bases sitting between them. This CDR3 comprises 15 residues. Germline CDR1 and CDR2: SNHLY and FYNNEI. The CDR3 DNA is TGTGCCAGCTTCGTGGGGCCACTCGAGGGAGAGACCCAGTACTTC. Translation: CASFVGPLEGETQYF.

The rearrangement uses TRBV9 and TRBJ2-5; TRBD2 aligns across 13 bases. The germline V gene encodes CDR1 SGDLS and CDR2 YYNGEE. Trimming took 4 bases from V and 5 from J; bases not matched to a gene: 5. This CDR3 has 15 residues. The CDR3 loop reads CASSWTSGGWETQYF. CDR3 nucleotide sequence: TGTGCCAGCAGCTGGACTAGCGGGGGTTGGGAGACCCAGTACTTC.